These 10 T cell receptor beta chains share one sample of origin, sequenced in a study of tumor-infiltrating lymphocytes in localized non-small cell lung cancer. The protocol was immunoSEQ multiplex PCR, while the TCRdb copy is restricted to in-frame clones and leaves out a portion. The sample records 20,000 to 25,000 clones, approximately 64% being singletons. Input material: lung tumor tissue. Receptors originate from a human donor with non-small cell lung cancer.

V is TRBV6-1 and J is TRBJ2-5; the D gene is possibly TRBD1 (8 bases). CDR1 is MNHNS and CDR2 is SASEGT in the germline V gene. Trimming left V 0 bases short and J 5 bases short, with 28 bases between. This CDR3 spans 20 amino acids. CDR3 in DNA: TGTGCCAGCAGTGAAGCGGGAGGCAGGGGGCTGGCGGGAGTGGGGGAGACCCAGTACTTC. Translation gives CASSEAGGRGLAGVGETQYF.

This sequence joins TRBV10-2 and TRBJ1-1; no firm D call. The CDR3 is 14 amino acids. Trimming took off 3 bases at V and 1 base at J, with 9 bases between the two ends. The V gene's germline CDR1 is WSHSY and CDR2 SAAADI. The CDR3 DNA reads TGCGCCAGCAGTGAAGAACATCGGAACACTGAAGCTTTCTTT. Residues: CASSEEHRNTEAFF.

This chain links TRBV19 with TRBJ1-5; no clear D gene. This CDR3 is 15 amino acids long. The V gene lost 3 bases and the J gene lost 5 bases, with 14 bases spanning the gap. Germline V gene lookup returns CDR1 LNHDA and CDR2 SQIVND (reference sequence). CDR3 loop: CASSMVGFGDQPQHF. Written as DNA, the CDR3 is TGTGCCAGTAGTATGGTCGGGTTTGGAGATCAGCCCCAGCATTTT.

V gene TRBV20-1 combines with J gene TRBJ2-1, with 7 bases fitting TRBD1. Per the germline V gene, CDR1 is DFQATT and CDR2 is SNEGSKA (reference sequence). The CDR3 is 11 amino acids. Trimming cost V 5 bases and J 14 bases; bases outside gene matches: 9. The CDR3 sequence is CSADRAQMEFF. The DNA for the CDR3 is TGCAGTGCTGACAGGGCCCAAATGGAGTTCTTC.

A few counts support this clone. This chain joins TRBV18 and TRBJ1-4, with 9 positions matching TRBD1. The junction had 5 bases not matched to a gene; V was cut back by 6 bases and J by 6 bases. This CDR3 has 14 amino acids. Germline lookup yields CDR1 KGHSH and CDR2 LQKENI. The CDR3 sequence is CASSLQGADEKLFF. Here the CDR3 DNA reads TGTGCCAGCTCTCTACAGGGGGCGGATGAAAAACTGTTTTTT.

The V gene is TRBV6-1, the J gene TRBJ1-5, with 10 bases aligning to TRBD1. Germline V gene lookup returns CDR1 MNHNS and CDR2 SASEGT. With 4 bases clipped from V and 4 bases from J, the junction kept 4 bases outside the gene matches. The CDR3 is 15 amino acids. For the CDR3, the DNA is TGTGCCAGCAGTGTTTGGACAGGGGGAAATCAGCCCCAGCATTTT. This translates into CASSVWTGGNQPQHF.

The chain is built from TRBV4-2 and TRBJ2-2; 10 nucleotides line up with TRBD2. The CDR3 loop spans 16 amino acids. The V gene's germline CDR1 is LGHNA and CDR2 YNFKEQ. V gave up 0 bases and J gave up 6 bases; unmatched junction bases: 4. The CDR3 coding sequence is TGTGCCAGCAGCCAAGATTTGCTAGCGGGAGCCGGGGAGCTGTTTTTT. Encoded protein: CASSQDLLAGAGELFF.

The V and J genes are TRBV6-1 and TRBJ2-2, with TRBD2 matching 9 bases. This CDR3 region has 15 residues. J gave up 3 bases and V 2 bases, and 1 base lay outside the gene matches. CDR1 is MNHNS, CDR2 SASEGT, per germline. The DNA for the CDR3 is TGTGCCAGCAGTGAACTAGCGGGATACACCGGGGAGCTGTTTTTT. This gives the protein CASSELAGYTGELFF.

The chain recombines TRBV11-2 with TRBJ2-5, with a possible D match to TRBD2 (6 bases). The CDR3 contains 13 residues. Germline-derived CDR1 and CDR2 are SGHAT and FQNNGV. V shed 6 bases and J shed 1 base, with 9 bases lying between them. The CDR3 nucleotides read TGTGCCAGCAGAATGGGGGGCCAAGAGACCCAGTACTTC. This gives the protein CASRMGGQETQYF.

This clone was detected only a few times. The chain links TRBV5-4 to TRBJ2-7; 10 bases fit TRBD2. Germline V gene sequence: CDR1 SGHNT, CDR2 YYREEE (reference sequence). V shed 4 bases, J shed 2 bases, and the junction held 3 bases outside the gene matches. This CDR3 is built from 14 residues. The CDR3, as DNA: TGTGCCAGCAGCCCCGGACTAGCGGCCTACGAGCAGTACTTC. This gives the protein CASSPGLAAYEQYF.